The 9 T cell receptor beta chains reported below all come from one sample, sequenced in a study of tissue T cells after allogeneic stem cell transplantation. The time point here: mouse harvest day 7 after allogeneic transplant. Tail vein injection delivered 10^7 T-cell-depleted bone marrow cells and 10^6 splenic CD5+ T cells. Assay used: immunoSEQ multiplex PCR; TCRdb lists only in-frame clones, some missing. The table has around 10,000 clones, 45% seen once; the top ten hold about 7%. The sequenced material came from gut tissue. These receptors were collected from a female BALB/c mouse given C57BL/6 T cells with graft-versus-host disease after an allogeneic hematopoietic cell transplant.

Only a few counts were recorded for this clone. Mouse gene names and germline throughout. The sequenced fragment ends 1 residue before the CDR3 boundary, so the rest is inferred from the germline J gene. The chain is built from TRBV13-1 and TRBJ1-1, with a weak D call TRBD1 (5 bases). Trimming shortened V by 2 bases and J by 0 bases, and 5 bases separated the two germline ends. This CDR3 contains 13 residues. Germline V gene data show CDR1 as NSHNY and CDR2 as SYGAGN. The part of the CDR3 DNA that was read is TGTGCCAGCAGTGAGGGGGAGAACACAGAAGTCTTC. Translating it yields CASSEGENTEVF. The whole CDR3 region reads CASSEGENTEVFF.

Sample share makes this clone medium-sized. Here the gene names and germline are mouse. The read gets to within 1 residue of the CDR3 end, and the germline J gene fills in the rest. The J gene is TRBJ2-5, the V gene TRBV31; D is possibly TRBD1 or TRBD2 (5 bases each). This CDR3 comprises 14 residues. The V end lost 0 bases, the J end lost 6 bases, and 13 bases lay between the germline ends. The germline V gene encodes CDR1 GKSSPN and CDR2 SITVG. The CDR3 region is CAWSLEGQSDTQYF. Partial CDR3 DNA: TGTGCCTGGAGTCTAGAGGGGCAGAGTGACACCCAGTAC. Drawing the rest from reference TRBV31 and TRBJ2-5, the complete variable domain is AQTIHQWPVAEIKAVGSPLSLGCTIKGKSSPNLYWYWQATGGTLQQLFYSITVGQVESVVQLNLSASRPKDDQFILSTEKLLLSHSGFYLCAWSLEGQSDTQYFGPGTRLLVL.

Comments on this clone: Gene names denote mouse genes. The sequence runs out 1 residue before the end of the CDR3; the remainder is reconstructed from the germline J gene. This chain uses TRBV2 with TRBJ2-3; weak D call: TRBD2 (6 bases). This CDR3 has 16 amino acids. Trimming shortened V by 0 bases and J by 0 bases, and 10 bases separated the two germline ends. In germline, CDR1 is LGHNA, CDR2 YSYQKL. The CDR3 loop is CASSQDYWASAETLYF. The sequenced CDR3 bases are TGTGCCAGCAGCCAAGATTACTGGGCTAGTGCAGAAACGCTGTAT.

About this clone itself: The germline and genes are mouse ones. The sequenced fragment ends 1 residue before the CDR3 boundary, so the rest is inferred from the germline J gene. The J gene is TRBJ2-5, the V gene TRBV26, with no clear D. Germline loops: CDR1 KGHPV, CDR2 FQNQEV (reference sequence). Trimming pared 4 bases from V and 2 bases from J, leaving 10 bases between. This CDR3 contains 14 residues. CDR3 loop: CASSPDGSQDTQYF. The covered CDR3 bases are TGTGCCAGCAGTCCCGATGGGAGCCAAGACACCCAGTAC.

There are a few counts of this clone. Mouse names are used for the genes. CDR3 DNA (partial): TGTGCCAGCAGTTCCGACTGGGGAGGGGACACCCAGTAC. Translating gives CASSSDWGGDTQY. The complete CDR3 sequence is CASSSDWGGDTQYF. This sequence joins TRBV19 and TRBJ2-5; TRBD2 matches at 8 bases. The missing CDR3 end, 1 residue past where the read stops, is filled in from the germline J gene. The CDR3 totals 14 residues. Germline CDR1 is FNHDT and CDR2 is SITEND (reference sequence). The V segment lost 4 bases and the J segment 6 bases; nucleotides outside the gene matches: 7.

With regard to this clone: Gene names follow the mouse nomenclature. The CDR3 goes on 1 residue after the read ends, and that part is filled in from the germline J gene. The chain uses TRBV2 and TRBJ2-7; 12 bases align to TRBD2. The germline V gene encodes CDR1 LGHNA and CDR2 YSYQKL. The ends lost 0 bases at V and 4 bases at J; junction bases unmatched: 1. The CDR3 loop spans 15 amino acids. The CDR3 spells CASSQEGTGGYEQYF. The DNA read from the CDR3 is TGTGCCAGCAGCCAAGAGGGGACTGGGGGGTATGAACAGTAC.

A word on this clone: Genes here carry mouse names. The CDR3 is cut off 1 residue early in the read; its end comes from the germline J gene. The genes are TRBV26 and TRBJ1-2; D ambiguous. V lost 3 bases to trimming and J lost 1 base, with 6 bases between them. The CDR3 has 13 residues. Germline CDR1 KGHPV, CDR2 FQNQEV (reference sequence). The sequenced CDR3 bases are TGTGCCAGCAGTCTTACAATAAACTCCGACTACACC. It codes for CASSLTINSDYT. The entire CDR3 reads CASSLTINSDYTF.

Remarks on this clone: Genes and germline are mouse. Partial CDR3 DNA: TGTGCCAGCAAAGGTGCAGAAACGCTGTAT. It is translated as CASKGAETLY. The whole CDR3 region reads CASKGAETLYF. V gene TRBV26 combines with J gene TRBJ2-3; D uncertain. The read stops 1 residue short of the end of the CDR3; the missing end is completed from the germline J gene. V lost 7 bases and J 1 base, leaving 3 bases between the germline ends. The CDR3 has 11 amino acids. CDR1 is KGHPV, CDR2 FQNQEV, per germline (reference sequence).

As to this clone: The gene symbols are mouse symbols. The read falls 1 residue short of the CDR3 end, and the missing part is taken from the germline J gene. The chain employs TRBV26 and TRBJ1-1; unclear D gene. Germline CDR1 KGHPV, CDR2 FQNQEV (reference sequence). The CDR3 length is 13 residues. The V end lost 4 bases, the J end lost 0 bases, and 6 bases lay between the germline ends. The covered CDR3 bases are TGTGCCAGCAGTCCTCACACAAACACAGAAGTCTTC. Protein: CASSPHTNTEVF. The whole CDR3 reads CASSPHTNTEVFF.